Presented here are 4 T cell receptor beta chains from one specimen sequenced in a study of early T cells in non-severe SARS-CoV-2 infection (dated by TCRdb to about 2021). Library preparation used 5' RACE. Sequencing instrument: NextSeq 500. TCRdb handled the public reads itself, with Q25 trimming in fastp and clone calling in MiXCR, and kept productive beta chains. Every entry covers one CDR3 protein and lists the most common genes and DNA from its rows. This sample holds under 70,000 distinct CDR3 sequences; around 14% were observed only once. 8% to 10% of the sample lies in the top ten. Sequenced material: whole blood, taken at baseline. All receptors derive from an adult who was a healthcare worker with PCR-confirmed SARS-CoV-2 infection or an uninfected control (not recorded which).

The chain carries TRBV7-9 and TRBJ2-5; no reliable D call. Trimming took 3 bases from V and 5 from J, leaving 10 bases between them. This CDR3 has 13 amino acids. Germline CDR1 and CDR2: SEHNR and FQNEAQ (reference sequence). In DNA, the CDR3 is TGTGCCAGCAGCTTGAAGCAAGGGGAGACCCAGTACTTC. It translates to CASSLKQGETQYF.

The rearrangement uses TRBV30 and TRBJ2-3, with D unresolved. Looked up from germline, CDR1 is GTSNPN and CDR2 is SVGIG (reference sequence). The CDR3 extends over 14 amino acids. Trimming cost V 0 bases and J 4 bases, with 11 bases left between them. CDR3 in DNA: TGTGCCTGGAGTGTACGTACCGTCCCAGATACGCAGTATTTT. The encoded protein is CAWSVRTVPDTQYF.

The chain has TRBV9 and TRBJ2-1, with no clear D. Trimming removed 0 bases at V and 10 bases at J, with 8 bases between. CDR1 and CDR2 from the germline V gene are SGDLS and YYNGEE. The CDR3 contains 12 residues. In nucleotides, the CDR3 is TGTGCCAGCAGCGTAGAATCCGGGGAGCAGTTCTTC. It yields the protein CASSVESGEQFF.

The chain is built from TRBV11-2 and TRBJ2-2, with D possibly being TRBD1 (6 bases). This CDR3 contains 17 residues. Germline V gene lookup returns CDR1 SGHAT and CDR2 FQNNGV. The ends were cut back, 1 base at V and 4 bases at J, with 16 bases in the middle. Here the CDR3 reads CASSLGETGSGTGELFF. The CDR3 DNA is TGTGCCAGCAGCTTAGGCGAAACAGGGAGCGGCACCGGGGAGCTGTTTTTT. The variable domain in full, with the rest retrieved from reference TRBV11-2 and TRBJ2-2, is EAGVAQSPRYKIIEKRQSVAFWCNPISGHATLYWYQQILGQGPKLLIQFQNNGVVDDSQLPKDRFSAERLKGVDSTLKIQPAKLEDSAVYLCASSLGETGSGTGELFFGEGSRLTVL.